This T cell receptor beta chain was sequenced during a study of low-dose radiotherapy and immunotherapy resistance in tumors. Study context: Fractions of 1 Gy went to Cohort 2 every two weeks, for 13 Gy over 26 weeks.

Between the trimmed V and J ends, which lost 7 bases and 3 bases, there was a span of 9 bases. The germline CDR1 and CDR2 sequences are SQVTM and ANQGSEA. The CDR3 has 11 amino acids. Time point of the sample: before trial treatment. Covering alpha and beta chains, TRAV- and TRBV-specific primers were used for the first-strand cDNA. TCRs underwent about 20 PCR cycles of amplification with a constant-region primer and V-primer adapter. TCRdb reprocessed the reads with MiXCR, giving one entry per CDR3 protein. The sample carries more than 50,000 distinct CDR3 sequences, 26% recorded once. This clonotype was recorded many times.

The J gene is TRBJ1-1, the V gene TRBV29-1; TRBD1 might be the D (5 bases). This receptor was identified in a male donor with rectosigmoid adenocarcinoma. The sequencing here drew on PBMCs, taken before treatment. CDR3 coding DNA: TGCAGCGGCGTCAGGGACACTGAAGCTTTCTTT. This translates into CSGVRDTEAFF.